Below, one T cell receptor (beta chain) is given with its context. The antigen is unknown. Building the TCR beta libraries relied on iRepertoire HTBI primers, and CDR3 regions underwent Arm-PCR. Via MiXCR, TCRdb re-called the multiplex PCR reads, giving one row per CDR3 protein. Among over 450,000 distinct CDR3 sequences, approximately 12% were seen once, and the ten largest hold 8.9%. The time point denotes: newly diagnosed GD, antithyroid drugs for less than 3 months. The authors made the TCR library using RNA they extracted from PBMCs. The source of the sample is a study of regulatory T cells in long-lasting Graves disease. Study observations and caveats: Sharing of public clonotypes was greater in persistent patients (approximately 2,700) than in new patients (around 1,000).

CDR1 and CDR2 from the germline V gene are SQVTM and ANQGSEA. The V gene end was trimmed by 6 bases and the J gene end by 9 bases; junction bases not matched to a gene: 4. This CDR3 spans 12 amino acids. The same sample was also used in a study of T cells in Graves' hyperthyroidism and ophthalmopathy. From that report: Those with hyperthyroidism were 18 to 65 years old, newly diagnosed, and ill for under 2 months.

Sequences were derived from peripheral blood mononuclear cells (PBMCs), sampled at new diagnosis, from a patient treated with antithyroid drugs. The sequence came from a woman aged 30 to 39 with Graves disease. V gene TRBV29-1 combines with J gene TRBJ2-1, with 11 nucleotides matching TRBD2. In nucleotides, the CDR3 is TGCAGCGTGGTCGGGACTAGCGGTGAGCAGTTCTTC. Residues: CSVVGTSGEQFF.